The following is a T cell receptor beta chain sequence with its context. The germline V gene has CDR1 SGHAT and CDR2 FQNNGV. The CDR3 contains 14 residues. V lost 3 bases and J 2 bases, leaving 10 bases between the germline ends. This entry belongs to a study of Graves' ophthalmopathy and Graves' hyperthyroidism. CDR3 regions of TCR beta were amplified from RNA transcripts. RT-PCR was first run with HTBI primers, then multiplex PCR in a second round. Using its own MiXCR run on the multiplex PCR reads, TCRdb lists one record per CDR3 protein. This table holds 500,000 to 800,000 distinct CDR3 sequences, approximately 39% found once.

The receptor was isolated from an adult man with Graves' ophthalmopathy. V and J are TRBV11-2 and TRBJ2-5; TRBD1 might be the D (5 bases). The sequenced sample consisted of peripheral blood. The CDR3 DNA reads TGTGCCAGCAGCTTTAGACAGTTTCAAGAGACCCAGTACTTC. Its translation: CASSFRQFQETQYF.